This entry concerns a single T cell receptor beta chain. As yet, its antigen is unknown. This entry belongs to a study of PD-1 blockade in classical Hodgkin lymphoma. Study results and caveats: The diversity seen at baseline in complete responders resembled that of newly diagnosed patients. Patients with an early start, nivolumab under 1 year after ASCT, were excluded.

Clones were read by immunoSEQ multiplex PCR, and TCRdb kept only the in-frame ones, dropping some. The sample has 55,000 to 80,000 clones; just over 90% are singletons. Patients all relapsed after autologous stem cell transplantation, and there was variation in brentuximab vedotin exposure. The TCR sequence derives from a human donor with classical Hodgkin lymphoma. This material consisted of peripheral blood mononuclear cells (PBMCs), taken at baseline.

The CDR3 DNA is TGTGCCAGCAGCTTAGGAGTCAATCAGCCCCAGCATTTT. Translated, it gives CASSLGVNQPQHF. The V and J genes are TRBV7-9 and TRBJ1-5; D unclear. Germline CDR1 is SEHNR and CDR2 is FQNEAQ (reference sequence). This CDR3 contains 13 residues. Trimming removed 1 base from V and 3 bases from J, with 4 bases in between.